The T cell receptor (beta chain) under discussion was sequenced for a study of control samples from healthy donors and cancer patients. Sequencing used immunoSEQ multiplex PCR; TCRdb keeps in-frame clones, though not all of them. In the table there are tens of thousands of clones, 88% of which are singletons. The CDR3 covers 13 residues. Germline V CDR1 and CDR2: SGHAT, FQNNGV. Trimming took 5 bases from V and 4 from J; bases not matched to a gene: 1. The sequence came from a woman aged 70-85 years in good health. The chain is built from TRBV11-2 and TRBJ1-5; TRBD1 matches 8 bases. The source material was blood. The CDR3 DNA sequence: TGTGCCAGCAGCGGACAGGGAAATCAGCCCCAGCATTTT. It translates to CASSGQGNQPQHF.